A single sample is the source of the 9 T cell receptor beta chains below, sequenced in a study of spatial heterogeneity in lung cancer. Time point given: sample taken at primary tumor resection. Unsorted whole RNA samples from tumor, nontumor lung or frozen PBMC were sequenced. TCRdb itself ran the 5' RACE reads through MiXCR, one entry per CDR3 protein. Of approximately 40,000 distinct CDR3 sequences listed, 6.5% to 8.5% are singletons. Sequencing used PBMCs, obtained at surgery. All receptors derive from a female donor with early-stage non-small cell lung cancer.

This clonotype has a count of ten or more. The V call is TRBV7-9, the J call TRBJ2-5; D gene ambiguous. CDR3 length: 16 residues. The V gene lost 5 bases and the J gene lost 2 bases, with 18 bases spanning the gap. Germline CDR1 reads SEHNR; CDR2 reads FQNEAQ (reference sequence). CDR3 loop: CASSPPFGDGQETQYF. CDR3 DNA: TGTGCCAGCAGCCCCCCCTTTGGGGATGGTCAAGAGACCCAGTACTTC.

This clonotype was detected many times. A junction end diverges from the germline sequence, so it may reflect a read error. The V gene is TRBV20-1, the J gene TRBJ1-2; D is ambiguous. The germline V gene encodes CDR1 DFQATT and CDR2 SNEGSKA (reference sequence). CDR3 length: 11 residues. In DNA, the CDR3 is TGCAGTGCGAGAGGGATCTATGGCTACACCTTC. Its translation: CSARGIYGYTF.

At least ten counts were recorded for this clonotype. The chain employs TRBV9 and TRBJ2-1; the match to TRBD2 covers 8 bases. The J segment lost 8 bases and the V segment lost 3 bases, leaving 13 bases of the junction unmatched. The CDR3 has 16 amino acids. Germline V gene sequence: CDR1 SGDLS, CDR2 YYNGEE. This CDR3 reads CASSADGGTRGDEQFF. The CDR3 nucleotides are TGTGCCAGCAGCGCGGATGGTGGGACTAGAGGCGATGAGCAGTTCTTC.

This chain joins TRBV20-1 and TRBJ2-3, with D possibly TRBD2 on 5 matching bases. With 1 base removed from V and 5 bases from J, the gap between germline ends came to 13 bases. The CDR3 extends over 14 amino acids. CDR1 and CDR2 from the germline V gene are DFQATT and SNEGSKA (reference sequence). CDR3 loop: CSARGQGAGDTQYF. In nucleotides, the CDR3 is TGCAGTGCTAGAGGGCAAGGCGCGGGAGATACGCAGTATTTT.

V is TRBV6-5 and J is TRBJ1-4, with 8 bases that match TRBD1. The V gene's germline CDR1 is MNHEY and CDR2 SVGAGI. The junction had 11 bases not matched to a gene; V was cut back by 6 bases and J by 8 bases. The CDR3 sequence is 15 residues long. CDR3 sequence reads: CASRATGAGSEKLFF. DNA of the CDR3: TGTGCCAGCAGGGCGACAGGGGCCGGCTCGGAAAAACTGTTTTTT.

At least ten counts were recorded for this clonotype. The J gene is TRBJ2-7, the V gene TRBV7-2, with D unclear. This CDR3 has 14 amino acids. V was shortened by 3 bases and J by 0 bases, with 9 bases between the two germline ends. Per the germline V gene, CDR1 is SGHTA and CDR2 is FQGNSA. CDR3 protein: CASSLQRSSYEQYF. CDR3 DNA sequence: TGTGCCAGCAGCTTGCAGAGAAGCTCCTACGAGCAGTACTTC. The whole variable domain, remainder taken from reference TRBV7-2 and TRBJ2-7, is GAGVSQSPSNKVTEKGKDVELRCDPISGHTALYWYRQSLGQGLEFLIYFQGNSAPDKSGLPSDRFSAERTGGSVSTLTIQRTQQEDSAVYLCASSLQRSSYEQYFGPGTRLTVT.

This clonotype was detected a few times. V is TRBV30 and J is TRBJ2-7, with a possible D match to TRBD2 (6 bases). The CDR3 has 14 residues. The germline CDR1 and CDR2 sequences are GTSNPN and SVGIG (reference sequence). V was clipped by 3 bases and J by 3 bases, with 15 bases between them. As DNA, the CDR3 is TGTGCCTGGAGGCCCGGGACTCAGTTCTACGAGCAGTACTTC. Protein product: CAWRPGTQFYEQYF. Full variable domain (outside the CDR3, taken from reference TRBV30 and TRBJ2-7): SQTIHQWPATLVQPVGSPLSLECTVEGTSNPNLYWYRQAAGRGLQLLFYSVGIGQISSEVPQNLSASRPQDRQFILSSKKLLLSDSGFYLCAWRPGTQFYEQYFGPGTRLTVT.

This clonotype has a count of ten or more. In DNA form, the CDR3 reads TGCGCCAGCAGCCCGCCGGGAGATACGCAGTATTTT. It codes for CASSPPGDTQYF. The chain couples TRBV5-1 to TRBJ2-3; D gene uncertain. Germline V gene lookup returns CDR1 SGHRS and CDR2 YFSETQ. V lost 4 bases and J 5 bases, leaving 8 bases between the germline ends. The length of the CDR3 is 12 residues.

This clonotype was observed a handful of times. The rearrangement uses TRBV20-1 and TRBJ2-1; either TRBD1 or TRBD2 may supply D (5 bases each). Germline CDR1 DFQATT, CDR2 SNEGSKA (reference sequence). The CDR3 is 14 residues long. Trimming left V 3 bases short and J 2 bases short, with 11 bases between. The CDR3 protein is CSARRGPTYNEQFF. The CDR3 nucleotides read TGCAGTGCTAGGAGGGGCCCTACCTACAATGAGCAGTTCTTC.